The present T cell receptor (beta chain) was sequenced within a study of naive and memory T cell subsets. Overall study results and limits: Possibly reflecting memory cells re-expressing CD45RA, a few larger clonotypes occurred in naive repertoires, especially CD8. Naive and memory subsets had different power law exponents for TCR abundance.

An equimolar mix of two oligonucleotides served as the beta constant-region primer for TRBC1 and TRBC2. The ligated cDNA underwent four PCR rounds using SP2 and nested alpha and beta constant-region primers. TCRdb called the UMI-ligation and nested PCR reads again in MiXCR, with one record for every CDR3 protein. This table holds more than 95,000 distinct CDR3 sequences, about 15% found once. Germline CDR1 and CDR2: SGHDN and FVKESK. Trimming removed 3 bases from V and 12 bases from J, with 12 bases in between. The CDR3 spans 12 residues. In its sample, this clonotype was seen a few times. Its target is not known. Sequential positive selection took CD4 T cells first, then CD8 T cells. Cells stained for CD3, CD4, CD8, CD45RA, CD27 and viability were sorted into four CD45RA/CD27 subsets.

The sequencing input was naive CD8+ T cells from blood. The sequence came from a human donor in good health. This chain uses TRBV14 with TRBJ2-1; perhaps TRBD2 as D (6 bases). The CDR3 loop reads CASSHVRETQFF. CDR3 DNA: TGTGCCAGCAGCCACGTACGGGAGACGCAGTTCTTC.